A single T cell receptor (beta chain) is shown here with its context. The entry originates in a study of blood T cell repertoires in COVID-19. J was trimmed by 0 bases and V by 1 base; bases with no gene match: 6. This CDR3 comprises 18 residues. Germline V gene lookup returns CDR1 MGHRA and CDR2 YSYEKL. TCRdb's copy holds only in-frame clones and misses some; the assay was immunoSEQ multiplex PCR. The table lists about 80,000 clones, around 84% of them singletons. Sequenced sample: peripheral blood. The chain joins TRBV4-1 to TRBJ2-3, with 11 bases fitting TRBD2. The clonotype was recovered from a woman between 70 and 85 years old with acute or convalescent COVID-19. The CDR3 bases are TGCGCCAGCAGCCAAGCCCAACTAGCGGGAGTTAGCACAGATACGCAGTATTTT. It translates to CASSQAQLAGVSTDTQYF.